Listed below are T cell receptor beta chains from one sample, sequenced in a study of cytomegalovirus exposure and HLA in healthy donors. Sequencing used immunoSEQ multiplex PCR; TCRdb keeps in-frame clones, though not all of them. The sample holds about 250,000 clones, 80% seen once. The sample taken for sequencing was PBMCs. These receptors were taken from a girl under 10 years old in good health and CMV-seronegative. The CDR3 runs from the conserved cysteine through the conserved F or W. A D gene is named only where the DNA matches it firmly. Rows give clone size only sometimes, using once, few, many, or a class for an expanded clone.

CDR3nt,CDR3aa,d_gene,j_gene,abundance,v_gene
TGTGCCAGCAGCGTCCGACAGGAAGGTTACAATGAGCAGTTCTTC,CASSVRQEGYNEQFF,-,TRBJ2-1,-,TRBV9
TGTGCCAGCAGTTTGGCCGGGCAGCCCCAGCATTTT,CASSLAGQPQHF,-,TRBJ1-5,few,TRBV28
TGTGCCATCAGTGAGTTAGGACAGGGGTCAAGCTCCTACAATGAGCAGTTCTTC,CAISELGQGSSSYNEQFF,TRBD1,TRBJ2-1,-,TRBV10-3
TGTGCCAGCAGCTTAGCAGGAGGTTACGGGGGCAATCAGCCCCAGCATTTT,CASSLAGGYGGNQPQHF,-,TRBJ1-5,-,TRBV7-8
TGTGCCATCAGAACCGGGACAGCTATCTACGAGCAGTACTTC,CAIRTGTAIYEQYF,TRBD1,TRBJ2-7,-,TRBV10-3
TGTGCCACCAGCAGATTCCCTACTGGAAACACCATATATTTT,CATSRFPTGNTIYF,-,TRBJ1-3,few,TRBV15
TGTGCCAGCAGGCCCGGGGGGAGTGAGCAGTTCTTC,CASRPGGSEQFF,TRBD2,TRBJ2-1,-,TRBV2
TGTGCCAGCAGGGTAGATCCGGGACAGACCTTTTCACCCCTCCACTTT,CASRVDPGQTFSPLHF,TRBD1,TRBJ1-6,once,TRBV2
TGTGCCAGCAGCACACCCGGCGGAAGCACAGATACGCAGTATTTT,CASSTPGGSTDTQYF,-,TRBJ2-3,-,TRBV28
TGTGCCAGCAGCTTAGGTTTCGAAAGGACAGGGGCTCCGAGAAACACTGAAGCTTTCTTT,CASSLGFERTGAPRNTEAFF,TRBD1,TRBJ1-1,-,TRBV11-3
TGTGCCAGCACCCTTCATGGGGCCCTGTCGAATGGCTACACCTTC,CASTLHGALSNGYTF,-,TRBJ1-2,few,TRBV11-2
TGTGCCAGCAGCCAGAGGGAGGGAGCCAGGTCAGATACGCAGTATTTT,CASSQREGARSDTQYF,TRBD2,TRBJ2-3,-,TRBV4-2
TGTGCCAGCAGCCTACAGGGGGCAAGCACTGAAGCTTTCTTT,CASSLQGASTEAFF,TRBD1,TRBJ1-1,-,TRBV7-2
TGTGCCATCAGTCAGCGGGAGAACACCGGGGAGCTGTTTTTT,CAISQRENTGELFF,TRBD2,TRBJ2-2,-,TRBV10-3
TGCGCCAGCAGCCAAGACCCGGGGACAGCCCTCAAAAACATTCAGTACTTC,CASSQDPGTALKNIQYF,TRBD1,TRBJ2-4,-,TRBV4-1
TGTGCCAGCAGCCCGATGGCGGGGGGCAACAATGAGCAGTTCTTC,CASSPMAGGNNEQFF,TRBD2,TRBJ2-1,-,TRBV11-2
TGTGCCAGCTCACCACTAGGAGACTATGGCTACACCTTC,CASSPLGDYGYTF,-,TRBJ1-2,-,TRBV18